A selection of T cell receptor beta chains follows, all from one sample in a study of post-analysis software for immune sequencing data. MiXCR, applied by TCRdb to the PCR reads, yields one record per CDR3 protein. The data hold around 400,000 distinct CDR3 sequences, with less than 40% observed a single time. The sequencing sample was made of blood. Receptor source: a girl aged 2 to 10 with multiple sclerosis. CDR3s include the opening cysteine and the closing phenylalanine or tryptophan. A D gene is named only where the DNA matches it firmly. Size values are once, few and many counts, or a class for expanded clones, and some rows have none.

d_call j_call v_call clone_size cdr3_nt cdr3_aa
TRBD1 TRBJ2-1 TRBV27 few TGTGCCAGCAGTCGAAACACCGGGACAGGGAATGAGCAGTTCTTC CASSRNTGTGNEQFF
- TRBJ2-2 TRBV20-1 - TGCAGTGCCCCTTCCGCAGGGAACACCGGGGAGCTGTTTTTT CSAPSAGNTGELFF
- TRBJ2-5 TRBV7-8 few TGTGCCAGCAGCCATCGACCGGGACACCGAGTGAGGGCCGGGTACTTC CASSHRPGHRVRAGYF
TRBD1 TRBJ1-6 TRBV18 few TGTGCCAGCTCACGATACGAGGGACAGGTCCATAATTCACCCCTCCACTTT CASSRYEGQVHNSPLHF
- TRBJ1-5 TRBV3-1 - TGTGCCAGCAGCCAAGAATGGGCTCAGCCCCAGCATTTT CASSQEWAQPQHF
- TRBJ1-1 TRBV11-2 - TGTGCCAGCAGCTTCGTCGGGGAGTGGACTGAAGCTTTCTTT CASSFVGEWTEAFF
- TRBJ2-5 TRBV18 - TGTGCCAGCTCACATCATCCGGTGGTGAGGACCCAGTACTTC CASSHHPVVRTQYF
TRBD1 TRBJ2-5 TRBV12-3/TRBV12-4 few TGTGCCAGCAGAACACAGGGGGCCTGGGAGACCCAGTACTTC CASRTQGAWETQYF
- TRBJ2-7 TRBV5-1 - TGCGCCAGCAGCTGGTTAAGAGGATCCTACGAGCAGTACTTC CASSWLRGSYEQYF
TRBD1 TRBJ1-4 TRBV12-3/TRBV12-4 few TGTGCCAGCAGTTTAAGGGGGACAGGCTTTGGAGAACTGTTTTTT CASSLRGTGFGELFF
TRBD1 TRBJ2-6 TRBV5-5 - TGTGCCAGCAGCGCTAATCCAGGACAGGAGAACTCTGGGGCCAACGTCCTGATTTTC CASSANPGQENSGANVLIF
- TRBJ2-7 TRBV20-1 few TGCAGTGCCTCCCCACAGGCCTACTCCTACGAGCAGTACTTC CSASPQAYSYEQYF
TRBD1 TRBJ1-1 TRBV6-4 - TGTGCCATGCGGACAGGGGGGGTAGTGAACACTGAAGCTTTCTTT CAMRTGGVVNTEAFF
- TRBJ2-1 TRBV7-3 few TGTGCCAGCAGCTCCGGGACAAGACAGTTCTTC CASSSGTRQFF
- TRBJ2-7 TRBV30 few TGTGCCTGGAGCGGGACGGTCCTTCACGAGCAGTACTTC CAWSGTVLHEQYF
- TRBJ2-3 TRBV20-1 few TGCAGTGCTATTTGGCGGACGACTAGCACAGATACGCAGTATTTT CSAIWRTTSTDTQYF
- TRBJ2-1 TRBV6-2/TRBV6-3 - TGTGCCAGCAGTTACCGAGAGGGGGGCTCCTACAATGAGCAGTTCTTC CASSYREGGSYNEQFF
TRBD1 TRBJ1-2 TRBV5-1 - TGCGCCAGCAGCTTGGAGACAGGGGACTATGGCTACACCTTC CASSLETGDYGYTF
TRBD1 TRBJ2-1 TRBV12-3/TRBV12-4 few TGTGCCAGCAGACCCAGACAGGGGACCTACAATGAGCAGTTCTTC CASRPRQGTYNEQFF
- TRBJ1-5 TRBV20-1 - TGCAGTGCTAGAGATCATAGGGGGGGGGATCAGCCCCAGCATTTT CSARDHRGGDQPQHF
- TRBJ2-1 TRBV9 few TGTGCCAGCAGCGTAGGAGCGTTCAATGAGCAGTTCTTC CASSVGAFNEQFF
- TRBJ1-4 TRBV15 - TGTGCCACCAGCAGAGATTCCGGACAAAATGAAAAACTGTTTTTT CATSRDSGQNEKLFF
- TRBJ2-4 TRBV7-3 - TGTGCCAGCAGCTTATTCGGAGGCCAACTAGGGGAGCAGTACTTC CASSLFGGQLGEQYF
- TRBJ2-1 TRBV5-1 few TGCGCCAGCAGCTTGATAACAGGGACTGGCAATGAGCAGTTCTTC CASSLITGTGNEQFF
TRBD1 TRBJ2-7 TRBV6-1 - TGTGCCAGCAGGTGGACGAAGGACAGGGGAGATGTAAACGAGCAGTACTTC CASRWTKDRGDVNEQYF
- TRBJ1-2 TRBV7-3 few TGTGCCAGCAGCTTAAGTCCCGGGACGGATGGCTACACCTTC CASSLSPGTDGYTF
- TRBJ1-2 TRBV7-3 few TGTGCCAGCAGCTTAATGGGCGGGGGGGCAAGTGGCTACACCTTC CASSLMGGGASGYTF
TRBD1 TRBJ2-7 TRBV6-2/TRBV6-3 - TGTGCCAGCAGTTACCGAAGGACAGGGGCGAGATACGAGCAGTACTTC CASSYRRTGARYEQYF
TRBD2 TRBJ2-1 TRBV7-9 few TGTGCCAGCAGCACCTCCTCGGGACTAGCGACGTCAACTGAGCAGTTCTTC CASSTSSGLATSTEQFF
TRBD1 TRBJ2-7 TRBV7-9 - TGTGCCAGCAGCTTAACCGGGACAGGGCCCTACGAGCAGTACTTC CASSLTGTGPYEQYF
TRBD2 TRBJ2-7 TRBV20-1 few TGCAGTGCTAGCCGGGCGGGAGCCGGAGACGAGCAGTACTTC CSASRAGAGDEQYF
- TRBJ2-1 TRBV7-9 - TGTGCCAGCAGTTCGAGAATGAGCGAGAGCTCCTACAATGAGCAGTTCTTC CASSSRMSESSYNEQFF